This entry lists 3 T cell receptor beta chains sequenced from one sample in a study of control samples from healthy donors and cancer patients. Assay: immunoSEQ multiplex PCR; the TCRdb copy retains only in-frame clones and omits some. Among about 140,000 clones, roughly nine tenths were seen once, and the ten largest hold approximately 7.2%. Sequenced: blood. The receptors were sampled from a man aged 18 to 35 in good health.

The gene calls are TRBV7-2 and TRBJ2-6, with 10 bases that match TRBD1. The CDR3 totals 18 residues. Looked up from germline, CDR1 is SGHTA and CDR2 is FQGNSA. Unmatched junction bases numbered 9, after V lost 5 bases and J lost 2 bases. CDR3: CASSTRRTGGPGANVLTF. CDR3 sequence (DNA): TGTGCCAGCAGCACTAGACGGACAGGGGGACCTGGGGCCAACGTCCTGACTTTC.

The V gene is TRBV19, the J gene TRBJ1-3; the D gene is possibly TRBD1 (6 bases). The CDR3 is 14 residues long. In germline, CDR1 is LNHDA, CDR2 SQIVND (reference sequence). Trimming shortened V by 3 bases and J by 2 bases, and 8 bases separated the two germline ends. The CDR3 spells CASSMTGTGNTIYF. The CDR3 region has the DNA TGTGCCAGTAGTATGACAGGAACTGGAAACACCATATATTTT.

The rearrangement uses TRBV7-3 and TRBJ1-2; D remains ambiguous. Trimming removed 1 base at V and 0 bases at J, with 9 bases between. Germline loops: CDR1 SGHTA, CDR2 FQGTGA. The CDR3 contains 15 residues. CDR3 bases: TGTGCCAGCAGCTTAAGCGGCAGCCCTAACTATGGCTACACCTTC. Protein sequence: CASSLSGSPNYGYTF. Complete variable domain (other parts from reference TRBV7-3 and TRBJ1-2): GAGVSQTPSNKVTEKGKYVELRCDPISGHTALYWYRQSLGQGPEFLIYFQGTGAADDSGLPNDRFFAVRPEGSVSTLKIQRTERGDSAVYLCASSLSGSPNYGYTFGSGTRLTVV.